This T cell receptor (beta chain) was obtained from a study of beta chain features in type 1 diabetes. Germline CDR1 MGHRA, CDR2 YSYEKL. CDR3 length: 17 amino acids. Around 0.12 L of blood, on average, came from one heparinised draw per donor. Study-level points and caveats: Type 1 diabetes patients showed a moderate but significant shortening of TCRB CDR3s in all four CD4+ subsets. Patients' naive, central memory and regulatory TCRB repertoires appeared more alike than those of healthy donors. A PCR bias possibly favoring shorter templates would apply equally to patients and controls.

Of the isolated RNA, all was reverse transcribed, and so the sequenced material was expressed TCRB transcripts. Sequencing was performed with immunoSEQ multiplex PCR; in TCRdb, only in-frame clones are kept and a portion is missing. The data show under 250,000 clones, over 12% seen once. As concerns this clone: Antigen unknown.

The receptor's source is a woman aged 40 to 49 in good health. This rearrangement joins TRBV4-1 to TRBJ2-5; 10 positions match TRBD2. The DNA end is a closer match to TRBJ2-7, so the J assignment may be wrong. The source material was naive CD4+ T cells from blood. The CDR3 coding sequence is TGCGCCAGCAGCCAAGGCCTGGCTAGCGGGGGCCTCTACGAGCAGTACTTC. As protein: CASSQGLASGGLYEQYF.